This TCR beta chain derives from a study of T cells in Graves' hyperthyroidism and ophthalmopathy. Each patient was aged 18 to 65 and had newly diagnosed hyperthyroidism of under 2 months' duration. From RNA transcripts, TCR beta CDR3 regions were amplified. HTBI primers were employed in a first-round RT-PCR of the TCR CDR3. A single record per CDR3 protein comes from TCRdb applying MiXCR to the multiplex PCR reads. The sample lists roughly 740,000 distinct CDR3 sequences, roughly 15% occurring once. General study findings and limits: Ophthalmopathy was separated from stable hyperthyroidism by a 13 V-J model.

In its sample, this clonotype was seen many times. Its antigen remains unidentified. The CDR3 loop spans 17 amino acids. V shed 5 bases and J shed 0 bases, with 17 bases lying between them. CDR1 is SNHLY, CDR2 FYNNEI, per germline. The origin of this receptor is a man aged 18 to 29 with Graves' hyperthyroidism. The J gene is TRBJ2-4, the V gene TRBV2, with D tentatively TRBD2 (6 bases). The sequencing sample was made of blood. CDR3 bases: TGTGCCAGCAGTCACCCTCTAGCGCTACTAGCCAAAAACATTCAGTACTTC. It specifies CASSHPLALLAKNIQYF.